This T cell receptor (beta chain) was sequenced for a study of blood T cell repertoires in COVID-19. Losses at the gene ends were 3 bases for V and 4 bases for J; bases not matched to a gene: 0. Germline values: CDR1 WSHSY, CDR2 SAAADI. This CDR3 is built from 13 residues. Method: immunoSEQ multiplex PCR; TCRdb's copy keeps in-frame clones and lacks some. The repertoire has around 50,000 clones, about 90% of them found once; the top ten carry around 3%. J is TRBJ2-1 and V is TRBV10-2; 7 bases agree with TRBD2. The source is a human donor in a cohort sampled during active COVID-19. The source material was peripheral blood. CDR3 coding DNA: TGCGCCAGCAGTGAACTAGCGTACAATGAGCAGTTCTTC. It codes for CASSELAYNEQFF.